The clone carrying this T cell receptor (beta chain) was recorded once. Its specificity is not known. This entry is derived from a study of blood T cells in healthy people across ages. Study-level results: Roughly linearly, TCR beta diversity per million T cells fell as age increased.

CDR3 size: 14 residues. V lost 1 base and J 6 bases, leaving 13 bases between the germline ends. The germline V gene encodes CDR1 DFQATT and CDR2 SNEGSKA (reference sequence). Using a J-beta primer mix together with a sample-barcoded 5' primer, a second PCR was run for roughly 6 to 11 cycles. TCRdb fed the 5' RACE reads into MiXCR, producing one record per CDR3 protein. The sample shows 700,000 to 900,000 distinct CDR3 sequences, around a quarter of them seen only once. These data also featured in a second study, about T cells of mothers and their children. This second study says: A few healthy Caucasian mothers and their six children donated.

Sequenced input: blood. This receptor was obtained from a boy younger than 18 in good health. This sequence joins TRBV20-1 and TRBJ2-1; D is possibly TRBD2 (5 bases). The CDR3 sequence: CSARAGSGVNEQFF. CDR3 bases: TGCAGTGCTAGAGCGGGGAGCGGTGTCAATGAGCAGTTCTTC.